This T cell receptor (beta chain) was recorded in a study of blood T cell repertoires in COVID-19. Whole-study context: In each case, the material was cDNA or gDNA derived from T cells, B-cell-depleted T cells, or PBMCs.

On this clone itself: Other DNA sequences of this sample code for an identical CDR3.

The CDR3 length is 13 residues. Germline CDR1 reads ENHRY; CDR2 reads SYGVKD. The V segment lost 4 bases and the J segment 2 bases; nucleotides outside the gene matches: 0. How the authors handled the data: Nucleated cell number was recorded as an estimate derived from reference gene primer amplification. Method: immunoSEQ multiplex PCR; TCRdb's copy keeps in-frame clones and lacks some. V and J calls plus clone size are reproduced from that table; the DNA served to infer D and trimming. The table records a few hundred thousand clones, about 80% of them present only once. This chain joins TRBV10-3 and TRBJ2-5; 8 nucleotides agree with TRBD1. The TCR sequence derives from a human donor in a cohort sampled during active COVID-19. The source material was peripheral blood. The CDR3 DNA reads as TGTGCCATCAGTGGACAGGGGCAAGAGACCCAGTACTTC. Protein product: CAISGQGQETQYF.